The 19 T cell receptor beta chains below come from one sample, sequenced in a study of blood T cell repertoires in COVID-19. Sequenced by immunoSEQ multiplex PCR; TCRdb stores in-frame clones only, minus some. The table includes 280,000 or so clones, 85% detected once. Sequences were obtained from PBMCs or T cells enriched from blood (not recorded which). Source of these receptors: a woman aged 50 to 60 who had recovered from COVID-19.

V is TRBV10-3 and J is TRBJ2-1; 7 bases are shared with TRBD2. V lost 5 bases to trimming and J lost 0 bases; unmatched junction nucleotides: 4. This CDR3 region has 15 residues. The germline CDR1 and CDR2 sequences are ENHRY and SYGVKD. CDR3 nucleotide sequence: TGTGCCATCAGTTTCACTAGCGACTCCTACAATGAGCAGTTCTTC. Amino acids: CAISFTSDSYNEQFF.

This clone was picked up a small number of times. This chain uses TRBV28 with TRBJ1-1, with 8 bases lining up with TRBD1. Germline V CDR1 and CDR2: MDHEN, SYDVKM. The ends lost 7 bases at V and 7 bases at J; junction bases unmatched: 11. This CDR3 spans 14 amino acids. The DNA of the CDR3 is TGTGCCAGCACCCTCTCACAGGGGGGTGGTGAAGCTTTCTTT. Translating gives CASTLSQGGGEAFF.

The chain has TRBV30 and TRBJ1-5; no reliable D call. Germline values: CDR1 GTSNPN, CDR2 SVGIG (reference sequence). The V end was cut by 0 bases, the J end by 2 bases, with 8 bases between. This CDR3 comprises 14 residues. The CDR3 DNA follows: TGTGCCTGGAGTGTAAGCCGTGGCAATCAGCCCCAGCATTTT. This translates into CAWSVSRGNQPQHF. Combining the CDR3 with reference TRBV30 and TRBJ1-5 gives the whole variable domain SQTIHQWPATLVQPVGSPLSLECTVEGTSNPNLYWYRQAAGRGLQLLFYSVGIGQISSEVPQNLSASRPQDRQFILSSKKLLLSDSGFYLCAWSVSRGNQPQHFGDGTRLSIL.

V is TRBV2 and J is TRBJ2-5; D possibly corresponds to TRBD1 (6 bases). Germline loops: CDR1 SNHLY, CDR2 FYNNEI. V lost 0 bases and J 5 bases, leaving 13 bases between the germline ends. CDR3 length equals 15 residues. Here the CDR3 DNA reads TGTGCCAGCAGTGAAGCGCCTGGGGGCTCGGAGACCCAGTACTTC. Residues: CASSEAPGGSETQYF.

The J gene is TRBJ1-6, the V gene TRBV4-1; 7 bases are shared with TRBD1. Trimming removed 4 bases from V and 7 bases from J; junction bases left unmatched: 10. The CDR3 has 16 residues. The V gene's germline CDR1 is MGHRA and CDR2 YSYEKL. The CDR3 nucleotides read TGCGCCAGCAGCCGGGTCGTTGCGGGACAGAATTCACCCCTCCACTTT. It encodes CASSRVVAGQNSPLHF.

The chain recombines TRBV19 with TRBJ1-6, with TRBD1 identical over 7 bases. Germline lookup yields CDR1 LNHDA and CDR2 SQIVND (reference sequence). The CDR3 consists of 15 residues. Trimming at V came to 5 bases and at J to 8 bases, leaving 9 bases not matched to a gene. The CDR3 sequence is CASSPRQGTDSPLHF. The CDR3 nucleotides are TGTGCCAGTAGTCCACGACAGGGAACCGATTCACCCCTCCACTTT.

The chain employs TRBV11-2 and TRBJ2-5; tentatively, D is TRBD1 (6 bases). The V and J ends lost 3 bases and 5 bases respectively, with 16 bases between them. The CDR3 runs 15 residues. CDR1 is SGHAT, CDR2 FQNNGV, per germline. CDR3 amino acids: CASSFGLRGGETQYF. The CDR3 DNA reads as TGTGCCAGCAGCTTCGGACTGAGAGGGGGTGAGACCCAGTACTTC.

The chain employs TRBV27 and TRBJ1-5, with TRBD1 matching over 9 bases. V lost 3 bases, J lost 3 bases, and 6 bases stayed unmatched. The germline V gene has CDR1 MNHEY and CDR2 SMNVEV (reference sequence). The CDR3 contains 16 residues. The CDR3 nucleotides are TGTGCCAGCAGTTTGAGTTGGGACAGGGTCAATCAGCCCCAGCATTTT. It codes for CASSLSWDRVNQPQHF.

The chain uses TRBV9 and TRBJ2-1; TRBD2 aligns across 11 bases. The length of the CDR3 is 17 residues. Germline V gene data show CDR1 as SGDLS and CDR2 as YYNGEE. V gave up 2 bases and J gave up 4 bases; unmatched junction bases: 8. The CDR3 loop is CASSVKLAGDVYNEQFF. The CDR3 DNA follows: TGTGCCAGCAGCGTTAAACTAGCGGGAGACGTTTACAATGAGCAGTTCTTC.

The V and J genes are TRBV2 and TRBJ2-5; D is possibly TRBD2 (5 bases). The CDR3 contains 15 residues. Looked up from germline, CDR1 is SNHLY and CDR2 is FYNNEI. The germline V and J ends were trimmed by 2 bases and 0 bases, with 10 bases remaining between them. The CDR3 region has the DNA TGTGCCAGCAGTGAAATAGAGGGCAACCAAGAGACCCAGTACTTC. It codes for CASSEIEGNQETQYF.

This chain links TRBV7-3 with TRBJ2-1; 10 bases are a match to TRBD1. CDR3 size: 19 residues. With V trimmed by 1 base and J by 0 bases, 9 bases remained unmatched. Germline values: CDR1 SGHTA, CDR2 FQGTGA. The CDR3 DNA reads TGTGCCAGCAGCTTAAGGGGACAGGGGCCAGGCGGCTCCTACAATGAGCAGTTCTTC. Protein: CASSLRGQGPGGSYNEQFF.

The rearrangement links TRBV6-5 to TRBJ1-1; the match to TRBD1 covers 7 bases. Germline loops: CDR1 MNHEY, CDR2 SVGAGI. The CDR3 spans 13 residues. The V segment lost 10 bases and the J segment 1 base; nucleotides outside the gene matches: 6. In DNA, the CDR3 is TGTGCCACCCTGGGACAGCCGAACACTGAAGCTTTCTTT. Translation gives CATLGQPNTEAFF.

The rearrangement links TRBV19 to TRBJ1-4, with 10 bases aligning to TRBD1. The CDR3 loop spans 15 amino acids. The germline V gene encodes CDR1 LNHDA and CDR2 SQIVND (reference sequence). Unmatched junction bases numbered 7, after V lost 6 bases and J lost 6 bases. Here the CDR3 reads CASSPTGGGDEKLFF. CDR3 bases: TGTGCCAGTAGCCCGACAGGGGGCGGGGATGAAAAACTGTTTTTT.

There are a few counts of this clone. V is TRBV5-1 and J is TRBJ1-2, with 8 bases that match TRBD1. The CDR3 runs to 17 residues. Germline lookup yields CDR1 SGHRS and CDR2 YFSETQ. The V and J ends lost 2 bases and 6 bases, in that order; junction bases with no gene match: 15. CDR3 in amino acids: CASSLNPQGAGLDGYTF. The CDR3 DNA reads TGCGCCAGCAGCTTAAACCCTCAGGGGGCTGGTTTAGATGGCTACACCTTC. Full variable domain (remainder filled in from reference TRBV5-1 and TRBJ1-2): KAGVTQTPRYLIKTRGQQVTLSCSPISGHRSVSWYQQTPGQGLQFLFEYFSETQRNKGNFPGRFSGRQFSNSRSEMNVSTLELGDSALYLCASSLNPQGAGLDGYTFGSGTRLTVV.

This clone came up once. The chain uses TRBV6-2 or TRBV6-3 and TRBJ1-5; D gene unclear. The V end lost 6 bases, the J end lost 2 bases, and 17 bases lay between the germline ends. CDR3 length equals 16 residues. Germline CDR1 and CDR2: MNHEY and SVGEGT. The CDR3 region is CASSPPQRRGNQPQHF. The CDR3 bases are TGTGCCAGCAGCCCTCCTCAGCGACGGGGCAATCAGCCCCAGCATTTT.

This clone appeared a few times. The chain is built from TRBV11-2 and TRBJ1-2, with TRBD1 identical over 9 bases. Germline V gene data show CDR1 as SGHAT and CDR2 as FQNNGV. Trimming at V came to 3 bases and at J to 6 bases, leaving 8 bases not matched to a gene. The CDR3 runs 15 residues. The CDR3 nucleotides are TGTGCCAGCAGCTTTGAAGGGTGGACAGGGGATGGCTACACCTTC. As protein: CASSFEGWTGDGYTF.

V is TRBV7-9 and J is TRBJ1-2; perhaps TRBD1 as D (5 bases). The CDR3 has 14 residues. Germline CDR1 reads SEHNR; CDR2 reads FQNEAQ (reference sequence). Between the trimmed V and J ends, which lost 7 bases and 0 bases, there was a span of 12 bases. As DNA, the CDR3 is TGTGCCAGCACCAGAGACAGTACTAACTATGGCTACACCTTC. Protein: CASTRDSTNYGYTF.

This clone is a singleton in its sample. The V and J genes are TRBV4-1 and TRBJ2-5; perhaps TRBD1 as D (6 bases). The germline V gene encodes CDR1 MGHRA and CDR2 YSYEKL. The CDR3 runs to 13 residues. The V gene lost 3 bases and the J gene lost 4 bases, with 9 bases spanning the gap. CDR3 loop: CASSQQGRETQYF. Here the CDR3 DNA reads TGCGCCAGCAGCCAGCAGGGGCGAGAGACCCAGTACTTC.

The chain is built from TRBV5-1 and TRBJ2-7, with D perhaps TRBD1 (6 bases). CDR3 length equals 13 residues. From germline, CDR1 is SGHRS and CDR2 YFSETQ. Trimming pared 2 bases from V and 3 bases from J, leaving 9 bases between. The CDR3 is CASSLQGGYEQYF. In DNA form, the CDR3 reads TGCGCCAGCAGCTTACAGGGCGGCTACGAGCAGTACTTC.